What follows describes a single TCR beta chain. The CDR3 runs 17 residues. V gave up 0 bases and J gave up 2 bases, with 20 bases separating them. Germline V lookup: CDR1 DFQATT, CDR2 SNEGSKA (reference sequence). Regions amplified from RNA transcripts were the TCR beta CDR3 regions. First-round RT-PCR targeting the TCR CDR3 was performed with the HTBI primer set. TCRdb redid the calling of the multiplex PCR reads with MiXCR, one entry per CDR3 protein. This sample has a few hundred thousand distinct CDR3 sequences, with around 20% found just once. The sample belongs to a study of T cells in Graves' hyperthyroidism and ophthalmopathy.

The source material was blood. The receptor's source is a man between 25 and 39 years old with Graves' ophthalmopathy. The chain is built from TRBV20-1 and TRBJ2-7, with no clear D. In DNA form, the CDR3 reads TGCAGTGCTAGAGAGTTGCATTTTGGGTCGATTCCCTACGAGCAGTACTTC. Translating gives CSARELHFGSIPYEQYF.